This TCR beta chain stems from a study of control samples from healthy donors and cancer patients. Only in-frame clones appear in the TCRdb table, and some are missing; sequencing was by immunoSEQ multiplex PCR. The sample consists of roughly 14,000 clones, 70% to 80% of them appearing once. Trimming removed 2 bases from V and 4 bases from J, with 3 bases in between. This CDR3 is 11 amino acids long. The germline V gene has CDR1 SGHDT and CDR2 YYEEEE. The sequenced sample was formalin-fixed, paraffin-embedded tissue. The source of this sequence is a female donor with lung cancer. This chain links TRBV5-6 with TRBJ1-1; the D is unclear. The CDR3 nucleotides are TGTGCCAGCAGCTTAGGCACTGAAGCTTTCTTT. Translated: CASSLGTEAFF.